What follows are 30 T cell receptor beta chains derived from one specimen sequenced in a study of beta chain features in type 1 diabetes. Every isolated RNA sample was fully reverse transcribed, so sequencing captured expressed TCRB transcripts. TCRdb's table, derived via immunoSEQ multiplex PCR, lists solely in-frame clones and lacks some. The profile covers some 290,000 clones, with roughly an eighth appearing a single time and around 0.016% taken by the ten largest. Antigens of these TCRs are unknown. Findings of the study overall: TCRB CDR3 length was moderately but significantly reduced in all four CD4+ subsets of Type 1 diabetes patients.

The sequenced sample consisted of naive CD4+ T cells from blood. The receptors come from a man aged 25-40 years with type 1 diabetes.

This clone was seen only a few times. For the CDR3, the DNA is TGTGCCAGTAGCCCATGGCGGGAACAAGAGACCCAGTACTTC. This codes for CASSPWREQETQYF. V is TRBV19 and J is TRBJ2-5; tentatively, D is TRBD2 (6 bases). V gave up 6 bases and J gave up 2 bases, with 13 bases separating them. The germline CDR1 and CDR2 sequences are LNHDA and SQIVND (reference sequence). The CDR3 spans 14 residues.

This clone appeared a few times. This chain uses TRBV14 with TRBJ2-6, with 8 bases identical to TRBD1. V lost 4 bases to trimming and J lost 2 bases; unmatched junction nucleotides: 1. The CDR3 contains 15 residues. Germline CDR1 and CDR2: SGHDN and FVKESK. The chain's CDR3 is CASSPGGAGANVLTF. CDR3 nucleotides: TGTGCCAGCAGCCCAGGGGGCGCTGGGGCCAACGTCCTGACTTTC.

In its sample, this clone was seen a few times. This chain links TRBV27 with TRBJ2-2; 7 bases line up with TRBD1. Germline V lookup: CDR1 MNHEY, CDR2 SMNVEV (reference sequence). V shed 8 bases and J 1 base; nucleotides not matched to a gene: 1. The CDR3 runs 13 residues. DNA for the CDR3: TGTGCCAGCTGGACAGGGAACACCGGGGAGCTGTTTTTT. Amino acid sequence: CASWTGNTGELFF.

This chain uses TRBV5-6 with TRBJ2-1; 8 bases are shared with TRBD2. The CDR3 runs to 17 residues. CDR1 is SGHDT, CDR2 YYEEEE, per germline. Trimming at V came to 3 bases and at J to 0 bases, leaving 8 bases not matched to a gene. CDR3 loop: CASSSEREWRSYNEQFF. DNA of the CDR3: TGTGCCAGCAGCTCCGAGCGGGAGTGGCGCTCCTACAATGAGCAGTTCTTC. Filled out from reference TRBV5-6 and TRBJ2-1, the complete variable domain reads DAGVTQSPTHLIKTRGQQVTLRCSPKSGHDTVSWYQQALGQGPQFIFQYYEEEERQRGNFPDRFSGHQFPNYSSELNVNALLLGDSALYLCASSSEREWRSYNEQFFGPGTRLTVL.

The table lists this clone with a few counts. V and J are TRBV10-3 and TRBJ2-7; 12 bases agree with TRBD2. This CDR3 region has 15 residues. The V gene end was trimmed by 7 bases and the J gene end by 5 bases; junction bases not matched to a gene: 9. Per the germline V gene, CDR1 is ENHRY and CDR2 is SYGVKD. The CDR3 coding sequence is TGTGCCATCACCGCGGAGACTAGCGGGAGAAACGAGCAGTACTTC. Its translation: CAITAETSGRNEQYF.

This chain joins TRBV28 and TRBJ2-3, with D perhaps TRBD1 (6 bases). This CDR3 region has 12 residues. Germline V gives CDR1 MDHEN, CDR2 SYDVKM. V was clipped by 8 bases and J by 12 bases, with 18 bases between them. CDR3 nucleotide sequence: TGTGCCAGCCACCTGTCCCCCGGGACACAGTATTTT. Its protein is CASHLSPGTQYF.

V usage is TRBV9 and J usage is TRBJ1-1; D possibly corresponds to TRBD1 (5 bases). The CDR3 runs to 14 residues. Trimming cost V 3 bases and J 4 bases, with 13 bases left between them. Germline V gene data show CDR1 as SGDLS and CDR2 as YYNGEE. CDR3 residues: CASSAQGVRTEAFF. In nucleotides, the CDR3 is TGTGCCAGCAGCGCTCAAGGGGTGCGCACTGAAGCTTTCTTT.

CDR3 in amino acids: CASSLGLYNEQFF. The CDR3 bases are TGTGCCAGCAGCCTCGGACTGTACAATGAGCAGTTCTTC. This rearrangement joins TRBV11-3 to TRBJ2-1; the D gene is possibly TRBD2 (5 bases). Germline V gives CDR1 SGHNT, CDR2 YENEEA. V was cut by 5 bases and J by 4 bases, with 9 bases left in between. The CDR3 covers 13 residues.

The genes are TRBV18 and TRBJ2-3; 7 nucleotides align to TRBD2. J lost 5 bases, V lost 2 bases, and 7 bases had no gene match. This CDR3 has 15 amino acids. Germline CDR1 reads KGHSH; CDR2 reads LQKENI. DNA of the CDR3: TGTGCCAGCTCACCAGCGGCGGGAGTGGGAGATACGCAGTATTTT. Translation: CASSPAAGVGDTQYF. The full variable domain, completed using reference TRBV18 and TRBJ2-3, is NAGVMQNPRHLVRRRGQEARLRCSPMKGHSHVYWYRQLPEEGLKFMVYLQKENIIDESGMPKERFSAEFPKEGPSILRIQQVVRGDSAAYFCASSPAAGVGDTQYFGPGTRLTVL.

The chain couples TRBV28 to TRBJ2-7, with 7 bases matching TRBD1. Germline CDR1 and CDR2: MDHEN and SYDVKM. Trimming removed 5 bases from V and 2 bases from J; junction bases left unmatched: 3. The CDR3 is 13 residues long. The CDR3 DNA is TGTGCCAGCAGTGACGGACAGGCCTACGAGCAGTACTTC. Its translation: CASSDGQAYEQYF.

This clone turned up a few times. The chain recombines TRBV7-9 with TRBJ2-1; D might be TRBD2 (5 bases). The CDR3 spans 14 residues. CDR1 and CDR2 from the germline V gene are SEHNR and FQNEAQ (reference sequence). V was pared by 7 bases and J by 4 bases, with 14 bases between. The CDR3 region has the DNA TGTGCCAGCATCCAGTGGGGAGAATACAATGAGCAGTTCTTC. This translates into CASIQWGEYNEQFF.

This clone was counted only a few times. V usage is TRBV7-7 and J usage is TRBJ2-5, with 10 bases aligning to TRBD2. The CDR3 length is 14 residues. CDR1 is SSHAT and CDR2 is FNYEAQ in the germline V gene (reference sequence). V lost 1 base, J lost 4 bases, and 0 bases stayed unmatched. As DNA, the CDR3 is TGTGCCAGCAGCTTAGGACTAGCGGGAGAGACCCAGTACTTC. Translating it yields CASSLGLAGETQYF. Together with reference TRBV7-7 and TRBJ2-5, the CDR3 gives the full variable domain: GAGVSQSPRYKVTKRGQDVTLRCDPISSHATLYWYQQALGQGPEFLTYFNYEAQPDKSGLPSDRFSAERPEGSISTLTIQRTEQRDSAMYRCASSLGLAGETQYFGPGTRLLVL.

The rearrangement uses TRBV28 and TRBJ1-2; D ambiguous. This CDR3 region has 11 residues. Trimming took 5 bases from V and 8 from J, leaving 9 bases between them. Germline CDR1 reads MDHEN; CDR2 reads SYDVKM. CDR3 loop: CASSTLRGYTF. The CDR3 DNA is TGTGCCAGCAGTACCCTGAGGGGCTACACCTTC.

This clone has only a few counts. The chain couples TRBV28 to TRBJ2-7; TRBD2 aligns across 10 bases. V lost 2 bases, J lost 1 base, and 5 bases stayed unmatched. CDR1 is MDHEN and CDR2 is SYDVKM in the germline V gene. This CDR3 is built from 16 residues. The CDR3 region has the DNA TGTGCCAGCAGTTTAGGGTTAGCGGGAGGATCCTACGAGCAGTACTTC. Translation gives CASSLGLAGGSYEQYF.

This clone occurred a few times. V is TRBV29-1 and J is TRBJ2-2; TRBD1 matches 9 bases. The J segment lost 3 bases and the V segment lost 6 bases, leaving 5 bases of the junction unmatched. The CDR3 is made up of 14 amino acids. Looked up from germline, CDR1 is SQVTM and CDR2 is ANQGSEA. The CDR3 nucleotides are TGCAGCGTCGGGGGACAGGGTTACACCGGGGAGCTGTTTTTT. Encoded protein: CSVGGQGYTGELFF.

The table lists this clone with a few counts. The V call is TRBV18, the J call TRBJ2-2, with D possibly matching TRBD1 (6 bases). The CDR3 is 12 residues long. V gave up 6 bases and J gave up 6 bases, with 8 bases separating them. CDR1 and CDR2 from the germline V gene are KGHSH and LQKENI. The chain's CDR3 is CASSTGSGELFF. CDR3 DNA: TGTGCCAGCTCGACAGGATCCGGGGAGCTGTTTTTT.

This clone was detected a few times. This chain links TRBV6-5 with TRBJ1-5, with D unresolved. CDR1 and CDR2 (germline): MNHEY, SVGAGI. This CDR3 contains 12 residues. V lost 6 bases, J lost 2 bases, and 5 bases lay in between. The CDR3 nucleotides are TGTGCCAGCAGAAGAGGCAATCAGCCCCAGCATTTT. This gives the protein CASRRGNQPQHF.

The chain uses TRBV19 and TRBJ2-3; the match to TRBD2 covers 7 bases. The CDR3 has 14 amino acids. Germline V gene lookup returns CDR1 LNHDA and CDR2 SQIVND (reference sequence). With 8 bases clipped from V and 5 bases from J, the junction kept 10 bases outside the gene matches. CDR3 coding DNA: TGTGCCAGTGCGCCCGACGGGAGGCTAGATACGCAGTATTTT. Amino acids: CASAPDGRLDTQYF.

This chain connects TRBV29-1 to TRBJ2-3; possible D gene TRBD1, 5 bases. This CDR3 is built from 14 residues. Germline assignment: CDR1 SQVTM and CDR2 ANQGSEA. With 7 bases removed from V and 3 bases from J, the gap between germline ends came to 17 bases. The CDR3 reads CSERQAGSTDTQYF. Here the CDR3 DNA reads TGCAGCGAACGTCAGGCAGGGTCGACAGATACGCAGTATTTT.

This clone was detected only a few times. The genes are TRBV27 and TRBJ1-5; no clear D. CDR3 length: 14 amino acids. Germline V lookup: CDR1 MNHEY, CDR2 SMNVEV (reference sequence). V was cut by 1 base and J by 3 bases, with 7 bases left in between. In nucleotides, the CDR3 is TGTGCCAGCAGTTTATACAGCCTCAATCAGCCCCAGCATTTT. Protein: CASSLYSLNQPQHF.

The sample holds a few counts of this clone. The chain couples TRBV9 to TRBJ2-7, with a weak D call TRBD1 (6 bases). The CDR3 is made up of 14 amino acids. The ends were cut back, 2 bases at V and 2 bases at J, with 11 bases in the middle. Germline V gene sequence: CDR1 SGDLS, CDR2 YYNGEE. The CDR3 DNA follows: TGTGCCAGCAGCGTTCCGGGACATGCCTACGAGCAGTACTTC. Protein: CASSVPGHAYEQYF. Filled out from reference TRBV9 and TRBJ2-7, the complete variable domain reads DSGVTQTPKHLITATGQRVTLRCSPRSGDLSVYWYQQSLDQGLQFLIQYYNGEERAKGNILERFSAQQFPDLHSELNLSSLELGDSALYFCASSVPGHAYEQYFGPGTRLTVT.

CDR3 in DNA: TGTGCCAGCATCCTCCAGTCAGGGAAAGGCTTGGCCCAGCATTTT. Residues: CASILQSGKGLAQHF. This rearrangement joins TRBV6-6 to TRBJ1-5; TRBD1 is a possible D gene (5 bases). V shed 7 bases and J shed 11 bases, with 24 bases lying between them. The CDR3 length is 15 residues. Germline-derived CDR1 and CDR2 are MNHNY and SVGAGI (reference sequence).

This clone was found a few times. This chain links TRBV14 with TRBJ2-2; 10 bases agree with TRBD1. With V trimmed by 3 bases and J by 2 bases, 3 bases remained unmatched. From germline, CDR1 is SGHDN and CDR2 FVKESK. This CDR3 has 16 amino acids. The CDR3 DNA reads TGTGCCAGCAGCCAGGGACAGGGGTTTAACACCGGGGAGCTGTTTTTT. Amino acid sequence: CASSQGQGFNTGELFF.

V and J are TRBV2 and TRBJ2-2; D not certain. The CDR3 is 14 residues long. CDR1 SNHLY and CDR2 FYNNEI come from the germline V gene. V lost 4 bases and J 8 bases, leaving 14 bases between the germline ends. The CDR3: CASSGVPTGGELFF. The CDR3 DNA follows: TGTGCCAGCAGTGGGGTTCCTACCGGGGGGGAGCTGTTTTTT.

The J gene is TRBJ2-7, the V gene TRBV30; TRBD1 aligns across 7 bases. Germline V gene lookup returns CDR1 GTSNPN and CDR2 SVGIG (reference sequence). The CDR3 sequence is 13 residues long. V lost 0 bases, J lost 3 bases, and 2 bases stayed unmatched. CDR3 protein: CAWSVGGLYEQYF. The DNA for the CDR3 is TGTGCCTGGAGTGTAGGGGGCCTCTACGAGCAGTACTTC.

This clone was detected a few times. The chain joins TRBV7-3 to TRBJ2-1; D perhaps matches TRBD1 (6 bases). The germline V gene encodes CDR1 SGHTA and CDR2 FQGTGA. The CDR3 has 16 amino acids. Between the trimmed V and J ends, which lost 5 bases and 6 bases, there was a span of 20 bases. This chain's CDR3 is CASSIRGRGASNEQFF. The CDR3 DNA follows: TGTGCCAGCAGCATAAGAGGCAGGGGAGCCTCCAATGAGCAGTTCTTC.

This clone showed up just a few times. The chain carries TRBV5-1 and TRBJ2-1, with 7 bases lining up with TRBD2. Germline CDR1 SGHRS, CDR2 YFSETQ. V dropped 5 bases and J dropped 5; count of bases not matched to a gene: 7. There are 14 residues in the CDR3. This chain's CDR3 is CASSRGSGHNEQFF. CDR3 DNA: TGCGCCAGCAGTCGAGGTAGCGGGCACAATGAGCAGTTCTTC. Together with reference TRBV5-1 and TRBJ2-1, the CDR3 gives the full variable domain: KAGVTQTPRYLIKTRGQQVTLSCSPISGHRSVSWYQQTPGQGLQFLFEYFSETQRNKGNFPGRFSGRQFSNSRSEMNVSTLELGDSALYLCASSRGSGHNEQFFGPGTRLTVL.

This chain connects TRBV6-5 to TRBJ1-1, with 7 bases matching TRBD1. V was pared by 5 bases and J by 0 bases, with 6 bases of the junction left unmatched. The CDR3 contains 15 residues. Germline assignment: CDR1 MNHEY and CDR2 SVGAGI. CDR3 sequence: CASSQTGLLNTEAFF. CDR3 bases: TGTGCCAGCAGTCAGACAGGGCTCTTGAACACTGAAGCTTTCTTT.

This clone showed up just a few times. This rearrangement joins TRBV7-9 to TRBJ2-5; 8 positions agree with TRBD2. The CDR3 extends over 13 amino acids. Germline V gene lookup returns CDR1 SEHNR and CDR2 FQNEAQ (reference sequence). Unmatched junction bases numbered 4, after V lost 5 bases and J lost 5 bases. The CDR3 loop is CASSRSGKETQYF. CDR3 nucleotides: TGTGCCAGCAGCCGTAGCGGGAAGGAGACCCAGTACTTC.

This clone appeared a few times. The V and J genes are TRBV30 and TRBJ1-3; D not certain. Germline V gives CDR1 GTSNPN, CDR2 SVGIG (reference sequence). Trimming pared 4 bases from V and 4 bases from J, leaving 5 bases between. The CDR3 length is 11 residues. The chain's CDR3 is CAWTQGNTIYF. Written as DNA, the CDR3 is TGTGCCTGGACACAGGGAAACACCATATATTTT.